Ten or more counts support the clone carrying this T cell receptor (beta chain). As yet, its antigen is unknown. This CDR3 comprises 14 residues. V lost 7 bases, J lost 7 bases, and 14 bases lay in between. This entry belongs to a study of Graves' ophthalmopathy and Graves' hyperthyroidism. Study-level results: The blood repertoire also included most expanded thyroid clonotypes above 0.001 frequency.

TCR beta CDR3 amplification used RNA transcripts. After a first-round RT-PCR with HTBI primers, a second-round multiplex PCR was run. Via MiXCR, TCRdb re-called the multiplex PCR reads, giving one row per CDR3 protein. The sample contains 220,000 or so distinct CDR3 sequences, around a fifth of which appear only once. Input material: peripheral blood. The chain uses TRBV12-3 or TRBV12-4 and TRBJ1-6; D might be TRBD1 (5 bases). The clonotype was recovered from a woman aged 45-65 years with Graves' ophthalmopathy. CDR3 DNA: TGTGCCAGCACCCCCGGGACTTCAAATTCACCCCTCCACTTT. Protein sequence: CASTPGTSNSPLHF.